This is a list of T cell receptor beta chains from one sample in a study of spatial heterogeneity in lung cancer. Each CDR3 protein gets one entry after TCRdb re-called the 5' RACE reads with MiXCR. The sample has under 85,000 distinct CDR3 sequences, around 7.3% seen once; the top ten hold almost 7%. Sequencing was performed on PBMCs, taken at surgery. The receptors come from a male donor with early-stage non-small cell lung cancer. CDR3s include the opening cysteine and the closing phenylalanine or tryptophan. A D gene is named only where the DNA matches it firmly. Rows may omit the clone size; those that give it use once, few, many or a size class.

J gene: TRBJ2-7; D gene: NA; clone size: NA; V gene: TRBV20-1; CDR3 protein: CSAALGYEQYF; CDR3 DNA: TGCAGTGCTGCCTTAGGGTACGAGCAGTACTTC
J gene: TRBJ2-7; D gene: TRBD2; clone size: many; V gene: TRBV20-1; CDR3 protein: CSAFSAGTSYEQYF; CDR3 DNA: TGCAGTGCCTTCTCAGCCGGGACTAGCTATGAGCAGTACTTC
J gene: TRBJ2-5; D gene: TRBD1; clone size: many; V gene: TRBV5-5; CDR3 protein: CASSPAGTGVETQYF; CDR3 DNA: TGTGCCAGCAGCCCAGCCGGGACAGGGGTCGAGACCCAGTACTTC
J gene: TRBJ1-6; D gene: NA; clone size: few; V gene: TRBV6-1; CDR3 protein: CASSEREDSYNSPLHF; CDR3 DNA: TGTGCCAGCAGTGAGAGGGAGGACTCCTATAATTCACCCCTCCACTTT
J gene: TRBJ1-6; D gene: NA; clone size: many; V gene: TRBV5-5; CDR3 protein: CASSRSGLESSYNSPLHF; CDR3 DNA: TGTGCCAGCAGCCGGTCGGGCCTCGAGAGCTCCTATAATTCACCCCTCCACTTT
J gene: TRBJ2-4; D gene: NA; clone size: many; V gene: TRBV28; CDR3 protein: CASTPSQGAKNIQYF; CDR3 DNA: TGTGCCAGCACCCCATCTCAGGGAGCCAAAAACATTCAGTACTTC
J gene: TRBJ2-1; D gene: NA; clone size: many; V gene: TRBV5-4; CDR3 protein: CASSRDREGAEQFF; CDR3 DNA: TGTGCCAGCAGCCGAGACAGGGAGGGAGCTGAGCAGTTCTTC
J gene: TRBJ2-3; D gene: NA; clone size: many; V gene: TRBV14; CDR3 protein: CASSPRDPAGDTQYF; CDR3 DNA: TGTGCCAGCAGCCCCCGGGACCCCGCCGGAGATACGCAGTATTTT
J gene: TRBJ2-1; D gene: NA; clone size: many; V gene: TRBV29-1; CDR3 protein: CSVVVIGEQFF; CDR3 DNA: TGCAGCGTTGTCGTAATCGGTGAGCAGTTCTTC
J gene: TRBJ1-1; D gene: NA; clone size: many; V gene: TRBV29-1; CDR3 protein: CSVELMGRTEAFF; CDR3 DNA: TGCAGCGTTGAATTGATGGGGCGCACTGAAGCTTTCTTT
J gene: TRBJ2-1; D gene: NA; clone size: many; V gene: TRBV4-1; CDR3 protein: CASSQAPAGTYNEQFF; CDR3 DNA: TGCGCCAGCAGCCAAGCCCCGGCAGGGACCTACAATGAGCAGTTCTTC
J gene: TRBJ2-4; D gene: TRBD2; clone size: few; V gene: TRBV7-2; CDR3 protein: CASSFRAAGEGKNIQYF; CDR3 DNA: TGTGCCAGCAGCTTTAGGGCAGCGGGAGAGGGCAAAAACATTCAGTACTTC
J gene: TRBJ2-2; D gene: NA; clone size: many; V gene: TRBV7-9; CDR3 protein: CASSLPPSGELFF; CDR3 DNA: TGTGCCAGCAGCCTTCCCCCTTCCGGGGAGCTGTTTTTT
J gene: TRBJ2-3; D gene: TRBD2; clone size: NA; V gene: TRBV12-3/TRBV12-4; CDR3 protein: CASSLASGSTDTQYF; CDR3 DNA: TGTGCCAGCAGTTTAGCTAGCGGGAGCACAGATACGCAGTATTTT
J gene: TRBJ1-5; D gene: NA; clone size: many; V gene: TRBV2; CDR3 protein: CASSENLYNQPQHF; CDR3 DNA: TGTGCCAGCAGTGAAAACCTTTATAATCAGCCCCAGCATTTT
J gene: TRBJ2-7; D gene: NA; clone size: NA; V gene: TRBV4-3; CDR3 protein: CASSRGSRGEYEQYF; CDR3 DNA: TGCGCCAGCAGCCGTGGGAGCAGGGGCGAATACGAGCAGTACTTC
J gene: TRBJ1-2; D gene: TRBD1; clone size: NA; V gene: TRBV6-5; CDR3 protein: CASSSGGQIVRYTF; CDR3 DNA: TGTGCCAGCAGTTCAGGGGGACAAATTGTCCGCTACACCTTC
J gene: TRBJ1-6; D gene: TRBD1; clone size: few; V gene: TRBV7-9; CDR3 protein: CASSYYRGTRDSPLHF; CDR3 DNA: TGTGCCAGCAGCTACTACAGGGGGACAAGGGACTCACCCCTCCACTTT